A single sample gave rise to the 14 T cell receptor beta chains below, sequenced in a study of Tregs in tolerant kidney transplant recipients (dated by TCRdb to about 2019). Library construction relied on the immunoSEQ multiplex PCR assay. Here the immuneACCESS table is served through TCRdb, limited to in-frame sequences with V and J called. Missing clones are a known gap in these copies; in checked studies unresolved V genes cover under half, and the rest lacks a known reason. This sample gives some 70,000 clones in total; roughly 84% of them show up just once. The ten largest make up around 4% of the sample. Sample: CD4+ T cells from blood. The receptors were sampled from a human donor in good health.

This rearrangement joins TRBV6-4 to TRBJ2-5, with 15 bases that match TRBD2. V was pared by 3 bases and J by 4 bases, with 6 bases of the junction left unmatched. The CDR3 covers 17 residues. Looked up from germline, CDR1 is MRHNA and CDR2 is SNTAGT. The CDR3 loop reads CASSEIGLAGGPETQYF. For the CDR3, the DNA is TGTGCCAGCAGTGAAATAGGACTAGCGGGGGGGCCAGAGACCCAGTACTTC.

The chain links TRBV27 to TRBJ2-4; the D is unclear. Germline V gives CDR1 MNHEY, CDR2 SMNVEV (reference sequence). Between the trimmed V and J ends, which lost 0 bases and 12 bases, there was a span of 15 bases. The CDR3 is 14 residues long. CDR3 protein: CASSLSRPSSTQYF. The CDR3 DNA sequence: TGTGCCAGCAGTTTATCCCGACCGAGTTCAACTCAGTACTTC.

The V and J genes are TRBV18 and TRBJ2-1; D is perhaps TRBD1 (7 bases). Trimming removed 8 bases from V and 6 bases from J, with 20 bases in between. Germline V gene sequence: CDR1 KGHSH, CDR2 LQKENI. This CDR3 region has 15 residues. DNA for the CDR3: TGTGCCAGCCACAGGGGAGGCAATGTGGGCAATGAGCAGTTCTTC. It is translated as CASHRGGNVGNEQFF.

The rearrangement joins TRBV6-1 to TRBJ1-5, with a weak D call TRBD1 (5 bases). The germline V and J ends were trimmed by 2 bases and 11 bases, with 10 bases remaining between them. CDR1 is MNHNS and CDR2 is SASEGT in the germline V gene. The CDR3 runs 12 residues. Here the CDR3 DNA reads TGTGCCAGCAGTGAAAGTGGGGGGACCCAGCATTTT. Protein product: CASSESGGTQHF.

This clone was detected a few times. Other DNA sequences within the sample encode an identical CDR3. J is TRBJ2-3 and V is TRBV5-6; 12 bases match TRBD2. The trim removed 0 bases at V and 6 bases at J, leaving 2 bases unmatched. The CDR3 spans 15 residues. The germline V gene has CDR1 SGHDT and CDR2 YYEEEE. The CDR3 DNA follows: TGTGCCAGCAGCTTGGGACTAGCGGGAGCGGATACGCAGTATTTT. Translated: CASSLGLAGADTQYF.

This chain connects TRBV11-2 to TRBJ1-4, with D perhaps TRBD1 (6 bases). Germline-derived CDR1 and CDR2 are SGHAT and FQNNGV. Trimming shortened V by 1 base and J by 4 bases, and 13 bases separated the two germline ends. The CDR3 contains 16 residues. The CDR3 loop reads CASSLGQGRINEKLFF. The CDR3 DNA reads TGTGCCAGCAGCTTAGGGCAGGGGAGAATTAATGAAAAACTGTTTTTT. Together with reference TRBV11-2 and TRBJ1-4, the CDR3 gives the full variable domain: EAGVAQSPRYKIIEKRQSVAFWCNPISGHATLYWYQQILGQGPKLLIQFQNNGVVDDSQLPKDRFSAERLKGVDSTLKIQPAKLEDSAVYLCASSLGQGRINEKLFFGSGTQLSVL.

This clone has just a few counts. CDR3 residues: CASSEMTLTLAKNIQYF. The CDR3 region has the DNA TGTGCCAGCAGTGAAATGACGTTAACGCTAGCCAAAAACATTCAGTACTTC. The chain carries TRBV2 and TRBJ2-4; no definite D call. The V end lost 2 bases, the J end lost 0 bases, and 14 bases lay between the germline ends. This CDR3 is built from 17 residues. Germline CDR1 SNHLY, CDR2 FYNNEI.

The CDR3 nucleotides are TGCGCCAGCAGCTTCGAACGGTCGATCGATACGCAGTATTTT. Its translation: CASSFERSIDTQYF. The chain links TRBV5-1 to TRBJ2-3; D gene unclear. CDR3 length: 14 amino acids. Germline assignment: CDR1 SGHRS and CDR2 YFSETQ. V lost 2 bases and J lost 6, with 13 bases in between.

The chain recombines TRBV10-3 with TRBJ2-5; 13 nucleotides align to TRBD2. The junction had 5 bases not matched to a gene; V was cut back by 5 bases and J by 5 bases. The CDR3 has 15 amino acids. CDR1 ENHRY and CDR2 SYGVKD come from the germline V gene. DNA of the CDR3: TGTGCCATCAGTACTAGCGGGGGGGCCGGGGAGACCCAGTACTTC. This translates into CAISTSGGAGETQYF.

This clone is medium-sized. The CDR3 DNA is TGTGCCAGCAGCCAATCCCCACTAGCGGGAGGAGATACGCAGTATTTT. This sequence encodes CASSQSPLAGGDTQYF. The chain recombines TRBV16 with TRBJ2-3; 12 positions match TRBD2. V lost 0 bases to trimming and J lost 5 bases; unmatched junction nucleotides: 3. CDR1 KGHSY and CDR2 FQNENV come from the germline V gene. This CDR3 has 16 amino acids.

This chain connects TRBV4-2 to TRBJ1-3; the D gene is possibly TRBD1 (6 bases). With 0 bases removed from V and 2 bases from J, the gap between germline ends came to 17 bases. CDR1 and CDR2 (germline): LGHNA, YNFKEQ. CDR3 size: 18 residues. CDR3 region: CASSQEVQGIVAGNTIYF. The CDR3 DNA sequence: TGTGCCAGCAGCCAAGAAGTACAGGGAATCGTGGCTGGAAACACCATATATTTT.

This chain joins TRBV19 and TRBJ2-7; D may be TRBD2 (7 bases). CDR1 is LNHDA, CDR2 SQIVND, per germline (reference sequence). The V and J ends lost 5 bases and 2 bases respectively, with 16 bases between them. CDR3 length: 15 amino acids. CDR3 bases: TGTGCCAGTAGTCAGCAGGGGCGGGGGACCTACGAGCAGTACTTC. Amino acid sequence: CASSQQGRGTYEQYF.

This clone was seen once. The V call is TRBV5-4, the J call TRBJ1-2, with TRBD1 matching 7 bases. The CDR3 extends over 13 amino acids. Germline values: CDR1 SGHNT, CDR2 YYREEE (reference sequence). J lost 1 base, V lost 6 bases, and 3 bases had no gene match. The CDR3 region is CASNYRGNYGYTF. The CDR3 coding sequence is TGTGCCAGCAACTACAGGGGTAACTATGGCTACACCTTC. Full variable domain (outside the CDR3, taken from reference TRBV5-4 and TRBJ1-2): ETGVTQSPTHLIKTRGQQVTLRCSSQSGHNTVSWYQQALGQGPQFIFQYYREEENGRGNFPPRFSGLQFPNYSSELNVNALELDDSALYLCASNYRGNYGYTFGSGTRLTVV.

The CDR3 nucleotides are TGTGCCAGCAGCCCAGGGACTTCATCCTACGAGCAGTACTTC. Amino acid sequence: CASSPGTSSYEQYF. The chain carries TRBV7-9 and TRBJ2-5; the D gene is possibly TRBD2 (6 bases). The J call could be wrong; TRBJ2-7 is a better fit for the DNA end. Germline assignment: CDR1 SEHNR and CDR2 FQNEAQ (reference sequence). CDR3 length: 14 amino acids.